This T cell receptor (beta chain) was captured by sequencing in a study of early T cells in non-severe SARS-CoV-2 infection (TCRdb year 2021). About the investigation overall: Because TCR sequencing was done on bulk RNA from unsorted whole blood, the alpha and beta chains could not be paired.

Beyond this particular receptor, the publication reports: Matching against VDJdb was skewed toward anti-spike CD8 responses, likely underestimated virus-specific expansions, and missed private and CD4 specificities.

To prepare the library, 5' RACE was applied. The reads were generated on a NextSeq 500. Unique molecular identifiers were attached to individual cDNA molecules in the TCR library protocol so that sequencing error and PCR bias could be corrected. TCR alpha and beta chains were both sequenced, and the abundances of alpha and beta sequences in each sample were closely correlated with each other. The paper's data handling went like this. Decombinator V4 was used to annotate the V gene, J gene and CDR3 of the TCR sequences. Expanded TCRs were defined as changing significantly between any two time points under a Poisson model with p below 0.0001. TCR abundances were normalised to the total number of TCRs sequenced in each sample and reported as counts per million. MAIT TCRs were defined by TRAV1-2 paired with TRAJ12, TRAJ20 or TRAJ33, and iNKT TCRs by TRAV10 paired with TRAJ18. A search of VDJdb, accessed on 1 November 2021, was run for TCRs annotated to CMV, EBV and SARS-CoV-2, with TCRs annotated for multiple antigens excluded. In-frame beta chains were kept once TCRdb had trimmed the public reads at Q25 with fastp and called clones with MiXCR. For every CDR3 protein sequence, its rows merge into one entry that carries the most common genes and DNA. The V and J calls follow TCRdb's processing rather than the paper's. Here the sample has 35,000 to 40,000 distinct CDR3 sequences; 4.5% to 7.5% occur a single time. The ten largest clones add up to 7.6% of the sample.

This clonotype was counted at least ten times. The clone's antigen remains unknown. Qualities for individual bases were not recorded, and no much larger clone is one base off. This was a case-control study nested in a cohort of healthcare workers in London, UK, who had nasopharyngeal swab PCR tests and blood samples taken every week. Healthcare workers were enrolled in the week of the UK lockdown, from 23 to 31 March 2020, and were followed every week for up to roughly 16 weeks. The CDR3 measures 13 amino acids from cysteine to phenylalanine. The retained sequence is limited to the CDR3, 39 bases, with the frame set at the first base. V is pruned by 7 bases and J by 4 bases, leaving 6 bases of the junction without a gene match. CDR1 and CDR2 are read off the germline V gene as SNHLY and FYNNEI.

The source is an adult who was a healthcare worker with PCR-confirmed SARS-CoV-2 infection or an uninfected control (not recorded which). The chain is assembled from TRBV2 and TRBJ1-1, with TRBD1 identical over 7 junction bases. Material: whole blood. The CDR3: CASTETGFTEAFF. The DNA reads TGTGCCAGCACGGAGACAGGGTTCACTGAAGCTTTCTTT. With the portions outside the CDR3 filled from the reference TRBV2 and TRBJ1-1 genes, the complete variable region becomes EPEVTQTPSHQVTQMGQEVILRCVPISNHLYFYWYRQILGQKVEFLVSFYNNEISEKSEIFDDQFSVERPDGSNFTLKIRSTKLEDSAMYFCASTETGFTEAFFGQGTRLTVV.